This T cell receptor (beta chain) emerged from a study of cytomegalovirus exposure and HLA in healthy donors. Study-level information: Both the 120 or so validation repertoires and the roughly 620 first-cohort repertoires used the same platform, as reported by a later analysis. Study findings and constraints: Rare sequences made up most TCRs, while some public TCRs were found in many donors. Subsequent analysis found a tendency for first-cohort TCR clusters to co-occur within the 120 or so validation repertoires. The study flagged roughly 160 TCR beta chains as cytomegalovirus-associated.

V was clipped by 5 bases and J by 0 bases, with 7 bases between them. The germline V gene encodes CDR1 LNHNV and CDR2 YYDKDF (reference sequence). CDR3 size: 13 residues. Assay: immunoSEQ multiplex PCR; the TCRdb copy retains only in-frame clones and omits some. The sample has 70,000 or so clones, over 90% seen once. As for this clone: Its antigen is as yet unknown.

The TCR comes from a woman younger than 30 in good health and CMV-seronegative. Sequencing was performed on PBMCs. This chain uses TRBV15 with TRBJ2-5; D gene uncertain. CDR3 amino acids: CATSFSYQETQYF. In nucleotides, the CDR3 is TGTGCCACCAGCTTTAGCTACCAAGAGACCCAGTACTTC.